The 27 T cell receptor beta chains below come from one sample, sequenced in a study of beta chain features in type 1 diabetes. Since all of the isolated RNA was reverse transcribed, expressed TCRB transcripts were what got sequenced. Libraries were prepared by immunoSEQ multiplex PCR; TCRdb keeps only in-frame clonotypes and omits some of them. This repertoire shows hundreds of thousands of clones, approximately 10% found once; its top ten account for roughly 0.014%. The specimen was naive CD4+ T cells from blood. The receptors were sampled from a young woman in good health.

The chain combines TRBV5-1 with TRBJ2-7; D is ambiguous. This CDR3 comprises 14 residues. V dropped 5 bases and J dropped 0 bases, with 12 bases sitting between them. From germline, CDR1 is SGHRS and CDR2 YFSETQ. The DNA of the CDR3 is TGCGCCAGCAGTATGGTAGTGAGCTCCTACGAGCAGTACTTC. This encodes CASSMVVSSYEQYF.

This clone was seen a few times. J is TRBJ2-3 and V is TRBV13; 7 bases align to TRBD1. CDR3 length: 16 amino acids. Germline CDR1 is PRHDT and CDR2 is FYEKMQ (reference sequence). With V trimmed by 7 bases and J by 6 bases, 16 bases remained unmatched. The CDR3 DNA reads as TGTGCCAGCATGAAATGGTCACAGGGGCGCTTCGATACGCAGTATTTT. Its translation: CASMKWSQGRFDTQYF. Supplemented by reference TRBV13 and TRBJ2-3, the full variable domain reads AAGVIQSPRHLIKEKRETATLKCYPIPRHDTVYWYQQGPGQDPQFLISFYEKMQSDKGSIPDRFSAQQFSDYHSELNMSSLELGDSALYFCASMKWSQGRFDTQYFGPGTRLTVL.

There are a few counts of this clone. The chain couples TRBV9 to TRBJ1-4; D possibly corresponds to TRBD1 (6 bases). Trimming stripped 3 bases from V and 8 bases from J, with 14 bases between. This CDR3 is 14 amino acids long. The germline CDR1 and CDR2 sequences are SGDLS and YYNGEE. CDR3 sequence reads: CASSERQAPEKLFF. The CDR3 nucleotides are TGTGCCAGCAGCGAACGACAGGCCCCGGAAAAACTGTTTTTT. The full variable domain, with the rest looked up from reference TRBV9 and TRBJ1-4, is DSGVTQTPKHLITATGQRVTLRCSPRSGDLSVYWYQQSLDQGLQFLIQYYNGEERAKGNILERFSAQQFPDLHSELNLSSLELGDSALYFCASSERQAPEKLFFGSGTQLSVL.

The V call is TRBV6-6, the J call TRBJ2-7, with D possibly matching TRBD2 (6 bases). Per the germline V gene, CDR1 is MNHNY and CDR2 is SVGAGI (reference sequence). This CDR3 region has 14 residues. V was pared by 2 bases and J by 1 base, with 9 bases between. CDR3 sequence: CASSYRDSSYEQYF. CDR3 nucleotide sequence: TGTGCCAGCAGTTACCGGGACTCATCCTACGAGCAGTACTTC.

This clone has a handful of counts. The chain joins TRBV4-1 to TRBJ2-3; TRBD1 agrees at 8 bases. This CDR3 contains 15 residues. The J segment lost 4 bases and the V segment lost 4 bases, leaving 7 bases of the junction unmatched. CDR1 and CDR2 (germline): MGHRA, YSYEKL. The CDR3 protein is CASSLRGQGADTQYF. In DNA, the CDR3 is TGCGCCAGCAGCCTACGAGGACAGGGTGCAGATACGCAGTATTTT.

This rearrangement joins TRBV9 to TRBJ2-2; D is unresolved. Germline CDR1 reads SGDLS; CDR2 reads YYNGEE. V lost 3 bases and J lost 1, with 7 bases in between. The length of the CDR3 is 14 residues. In DNA, the CDR3 is TGTGCCAGCAGCGCCAATGTGAACACCGGGGAGCTGTTTTTT. Translated: CASSANVNTGELFF.

The CDR3 DNA reads TGCGCCAGCAGCCCCGGGGCCGGACTAGCGGGATCCCATGAGCAGTTCTTC. It translates to CASSPGAGLAGSHEQFF. This chain uses TRBV5-1 with TRBJ2-1, with 12 bases that match TRBD2. The germline CDR1 and CDR2 sequences are SGHRS and YFSETQ. The V gene end was trimmed by 4 bases and the J gene end by 8 bases; junction bases not matched to a gene: 13. The CDR3 consists of 17 residues.

This clone was seen a handful of times. The chain employs TRBV9 and TRBJ2-5; 9 positions agree with TRBD1. The germline V gene has CDR1 SGDLS and CDR2 YYNGEE. J lost 1 base, V lost 0 bases, and 4 bases had no gene match. This CDR3 has 16 amino acids. CDR3 in DNA: TGTGCCAGCAGCGTAGTAGGGACAGGGCCCCAAGAGACCCAGTACTTC. Residues: CASSVVGTGPQETQYF.

V usage is TRBV5-6 and J usage is TRBJ1-2; 8 bases fit TRBD1. The CDR3 covers 15 residues. Germline V gene lookup returns CDR1 SGHDT and CDR2 YYEEEE. V was clipped by 2 bases and J by 4 bases; unmatched bases: 7. The chain's CDR3 is CASSFLQGGSYGYTF. CDR3 DNA sequence: TGTGCCAGCAGCTTCCTACAGGGGGGGAGCTATGGCTACACCTTC.

This clone was recorded only once. Other nucleotide sequences from this sample produce the same CDR3. V and J are TRBV28 and TRBJ2-1; 11 bases agree with TRBD2. With V trimmed by 6 bases and J by 6 bases, 7 bases remained unmatched. The CDR3 is made up of 15 amino acids. The germline gives CDR1 MDHEN, CDR2 SYDVKM. CDR3 loop: CASRPGTSGRNEQFF. The CDR3 DNA sequence: TGTGCCAGCAGACCCGGGACTAGCGGTCGCAATGAGCAGTTCTTC.

The sample holds a few counts of this clone. The chain recombines TRBV4-3 with TRBJ2-2, with 7 nucleotides matching TRBD2. Trimming at V came to 0 bases and at J to 6 bases, leaving 16 bases not matched to a gene. The CDR3 is made up of 19 amino acids. Looked up from germline, CDR1 is LGHNA and CDR2 is YSLEER. CDR3 bases: TGCGCCAGCAGCCAAGATTTAGTCCGCGGGAGCTCGGAGGCCGGGGAGCTGTTTTTT. Its translation is CASSQDLVRGSSEAGELFF.

The table lists this clone with a few counts. The chain uses TRBV4-3 and TRBJ2-1, with 10 bases fitting TRBD1. The J segment lost 4 bases and the V segment lost 1 base, leaving 1 base of the junction unmatched. Germline CDR1 is LGHNA and CDR2 is YSLEER. This CDR3 has 15 residues. CDR3 in DNA: TGCGCCAGCAGCCAAGGGGACAGGGGTTACAATGAGCAGTTCTTC. Translating it yields CASSQGDRGYNEQFF.

This clone was detected a few times. J is TRBJ1-2 and V is TRBV27; 7 bases are shared with TRBD1. In germline, CDR1 is MNHEY, CDR2 SMNVEV (reference sequence). The V segment lost 6 bases and the J segment 2 bases; nucleotides outside the gene matches: 3. The CDR3 is 13 residues long. The CDR3 sequence is CASRPDRNYGYTF. The CDR3 DNA reads TGTGCCAGCAGACCGGACAGGAACTATGGCTACACCTTC.

This clone has only a few counts. The rearrangement links TRBV14 to TRBJ2-1, with unresolved D. The CDR3 is 17 amino acids. V was shortened by 3 bases and J by 8 bases, with 23 bases between the two germline ends. Germline V gene sequence: CDR1 SGHDN, CDR2 FVKESK. Here the CDR3 DNA reads TGTGCCAGCAGCCATCTCAAAGAGCTTGCTAGAAACGATGAGCAGTTCTTC. Its translation is CASSHLKELARNDEQFF.

The chain's CDR3 is CASSPRGTAYNEQFF. In DNA, the CDR3 is TGTGCCAGCAGCCCCAGGGGGACGGCCTACAATGAGCAGTTCTTC. The chain carries TRBV7-9 and TRBJ2-1; TRBD1 agrees at 7 bases. In germline, CDR1 is SEHNR, CDR2 FQNEAQ (reference sequence). Trimming took 5 bases from V and 2 from J; bases not matched to a gene: 6. CDR3 length: 15 amino acids.

The chain uses TRBV4-3 and TRBJ1-1; a weak D match, TRBD1 (6 bases). Trimming removed 5 bases from V and 4 bases from J, with 14 bases in between. This CDR3 has 14 residues. CDR1 LGHNA and CDR2 YSLEER come from the germline V gene. The CDR3 loop reads CASSSGGGVTEAFF. In DNA, the CDR3 is TGCGCCAGCAGCTCCGGCGGGGGCGTCACTGAAGCTTTCTTT.

In its sample, this clone was seen a few times. The gene calls are TRBV9 and TRBJ2-3, with 7 nucleotides matching TRBD1. V trimming: 2 bases; J trimming: 0 bases; junction bases outside the gene matches: 9. Germline assignment: CDR1 SGDLS and CDR2 YYNGEE. This CDR3 has 17 amino acids. Written as DNA, the CDR3 is TGTGCCAGCAGCGTGGGACGGACAGGTCTTAGCACAGATACGCAGTATTTT. Translated: CASSVGRTGLSTDTQYF.

This clone was seen more than once but under ten times. V is TRBV7-3 and J is TRBJ2-1; TRBD2 aligns across 11 bases. This CDR3 spans 15 amino acids. The V gene end was trimmed by 4 bases and the J gene end by 7 bases; junction bases not matched to a gene: 6. CDR1 and CDR2 from the germline V gene are SGHTA and FQGTGA. The CDR3 is CASSSLAGGNNEQFF. The CDR3 bases are TGTGCCAGCAGCTCCCTAGCGGGAGGAAATAATGAGCAGTTCTTC. The entire variable domain, with the rest obtained from reference TRBV7-3 and TRBJ2-1, is as follows: GAGVSQTPSNKVTEKGKYVELRCDPISGHTALYWYRQSLGQGPEFLIYFQGTGAADDSGLPNDRFFAVRPEGSVSTLKIQRTERGDSAVYLCASSSLAGGNNEQFFGPGTRLTVL.

The V call is TRBV29-1, the J call TRBJ1-2, with 7 bases lining up with TRBD1. The CDR3 totals 14 residues. V was pared by 0 bases and J by 8 bases, with 9 bases of the junction left unmatched. Germline V gene data show CDR1 as SQVTM and CDR2 as ANQGSEA. The CDR3 DNA reads as TGCAGCGTTGAAGAGGGAACAGGGGTGGGGGGCTACACCTTC. Translation: CSVEEGTGVGGYTF.

J is TRBJ1-1 and V is TRBV19, with 7 bases lining up with TRBD1. J gave up 8 bases and V 6 bases, and 6 bases lay outside the gene matches. The CDR3 loop spans 12 amino acids. The germline V gene has CDR1 LNHDA and CDR2 SQIVND (reference sequence). CDR3 amino acids: CASSSGQPEAFF. The CDR3 DNA follows: TGTGCCAGTAGCTCGGGACAGCCAGAAGCTTTCTTT. The entire variable domain, with the rest obtained from reference TRBV19 and TRBJ1-1, is as follows: DGGITQSPKYLFRKEGQNVTLSCEQNLNHDAMYWYRQDPGQGLRLIYYSQIVNDFQKGDIAEGYSVSREKKESFPLTVTSAQKNPTAFYLCASSSGQPEAFFGQGTRLTVV.

The chain couples TRBV9 to TRBJ2-3; tentative D call: TRBD1 (5 bases). V was clipped by 0 bases and J by 4 bases, with 12 bases between them. Per the germline V gene, CDR1 is SGDLS and CDR2 is YYNGEE. The CDR3 runs to 15 residues. The CDR3 nucleotides are TGTGCCAGCAGCGTAGAAGGGGCGCGATCAGATACGCAGTATTTT. Its protein is CASSVEGARSDTQYF.

V gene TRBV5-1 combines with J gene TRBJ1-1, with 10 positions matching TRBD1. Germline V gene lookup returns CDR1 SGHRS and CDR2 YFSETQ. V gave up 6 bases and J gave up 7 bases; unmatched junction bases: 9. This CDR3 has 14 residues. In DNA, the CDR3 is TGCGCCAGCACGGGGAGGGGACAGGGGAGTGAAGCTTTCTTT. Protein: CASTGRGQGSEAFF.

Only a few counts were recorded for this clone. J is TRBJ2-1 and V is TRBV11-3; TRBD2 matches 10 bases. The V segment lost 3 bases and the J segment 5 bases; nucleotides outside the gene matches: 10. The CDR3 has 17 residues. Germline lookup yields CDR1 SGHNT and CDR2 YENEEA. The chain's CDR3 is CASSFPPGLAAHNEQFF. The CDR3 DNA sequence: TGTGCCAGCAGCTTCCCACCCGGACTAGCGGCACACAATGAGCAGTTCTTC.

This clone was recorded a few times. This rearrangement joins TRBV7-2 to TRBJ1-2; no clear D. This CDR3 has 14 amino acids. The germline CDR1 and CDR2 sequences are SGHTA and FQGNSA. V was pared by 2 bases and J by 8 bases, with 15 bases between. DNA for the CDR3: TGTGCCAGCAGCTTAATAGTCGTGGGCAGGGGCTACACCTTC. The encoded protein is CASSLIVVGRGYTF.

A few counts support this clone. The chain has TRBV2 and TRBJ2-7; D unresolved. Trimming took 7 bases from V and 6 from J, leaving 16 bases between them. The CDR3 consists of 13 residues. Germline CDR1 SNHLY, CDR2 FYNNEI. CDR3 nucleotides: TGTGCCAGCACAGTGACGGCCCGCGGCGAGCAGTACTTC. It specifies CASTVTARGEQYF.

CDR3 nucleotide sequence: TGTGCCAGCAGCCCCAAAGTGAAGGGGGCGAATGAGCAGTTCTTC. Its translation is CASSPKVKGANEQFF. The V and J genes are TRBV7-9 and TRBJ2-1, with 7 bases that match TRBD1. Trimming took 5 bases from V and 7 from J; bases not matched to a gene: 11. The CDR3 covers 15 residues. The germline gives CDR1 SEHNR, CDR2 FQNEAQ (reference sequence).

The CDR3 DNA sequence: TGTGCCAGCAGCCAAGATCACGCTAGCGGGAGAGATACGCAGTATTTT. It yields the protein CASSQDHASGRDTQYF. This sequence joins TRBV14 and TRBJ2-3; 10 bases fit TRBD2. V gave up 0 bases and J gave up 5 bases; unmatched junction bases: 5. CDR1 and CDR2 from the germline V gene are SGHDN and FVKESK. The CDR3 is made up of 16 amino acids.